The T cell receptor (beta chain) described here comes from a study of blood T cell repertoires in COVID-19. Whole-study context: The United States, Italy and Spain were the sources of the acute and convalescent COVID-19 samples. The analysed material was cDNA or gDNA that came from T cells, B-cell-depleted T cells, or PBMCs.

Germline V gene lookup returns CDR1 SGHRS and CDR2 YFSETQ. V shed 3 bases, J shed 5 bases, and the junction held 1 base outside the gene matches. The CDR3 extends over 14 amino acids. In the original processing: From reference gene primer amplification, estimates of nucleated cell counts were derived. Profiling relied on immunoSEQ multiplex PCR, and the TCRdb table lists in-frame clones only, not all of them. V, J and clone size are those of that table, while D and trimming were read from the DNA. This sample has fewer than 50,000 clones, with about 77% found just once. This chain links TRBV5-1 with TRBJ2-1; 11 nucleotides align to TRBD2. Sequenced sample: peripheral blood. The source of this sequence is an elderly man with acute or convalescent COVID-19. The CDR3 protein is CASSSSGGNNEQFF. CDR3 coding DNA: TGCGCCAGCAGCTCTAGCGGGGGGAACAATGAGCAGTTCTTC.